This entry lists 13 T cell receptor beta chains sequenced from one sample in a study of blood T cell repertoires in COVID-19. Measured with immunoSEQ multiplex PCR; TCRdb has only the in-frame clones, and not every one. Seen here are fewer than 250,000 clones, 85% observed once, and the top ten hold 0.85% to 1%. The specimen was peripheral blood. Receptors were obtained from a man between 35 and 55 years old with acute or convalescent COVID-19.

The genes are TRBV6-6 and TRBJ1-3; D is possibly TRBD1 (5 bases). Trimming removed 5 bases from V and 4 bases from J, with 30 bases in between. Germline values: CDR1 MNHNY, CDR2 SVGAGI (reference sequence). The CDR3 extends over 20 amino acids. CDR3 coding DNA: TGTGCCAGCAGTCAGCCGACTTCGCTCCTTTCGAATCAGGGAGGAAACACCATATATTTT. This codes for CASSQPTSLLSNQGGNTIYF.

This sequence joins TRBV3-1 (or the pseudogene TRBV3-2) and TRBJ1-1; the match to TRBD1 covers 7 bases. V shed 6 bases and J 4 bases; nucleotides not matched to a gene: 5. Per germline, CDR1 LGHDT and CDR2 YNNKEL (reference sequence). CDR3 length: 13 residues. CDR3 sequence reads: CASSHRGSTEAFF. The DNA for the CDR3 is TGTGCCAGCAGTCACAGGGGAAGCACTGAAGCTTTCTTT.

This clone has just a few counts. This sequence joins TRBV2 and TRBJ1-5; D uncertain. There are 13 residues in the CDR3. Per the germline V gene, CDR1 is SNHLY and CDR2 is FYNNEI. The V gene lost 7 bases and the J gene lost 6 bases, with 13 bases spanning the gap. CDR3 coding DNA: TGTGCCAGCATGTGGCAGGTTAGTCAGCCCCAGCATTTT. Protein product: CASMWQVSQPQHF. Using reference TRBV2 and TRBJ1-5 for the parts outside the CDR3, the full variable domain is EPEVTQTPSHQVTQMGQEVILRCVPISNHLYFYWYRQILGQKVEFLVSFYNNEISEKSEIFDDQFSVERPDGSNFTLKIRSTKLEDSAMYFCASMWQVSQPQHFGDGTRLSIL.

The genes are TRBV18 and TRBJ2-5; perhaps TRBD1 as D (6 bases). The ends were cut back, 2 bases at V and 3 bases at J, with 10 bases in the middle. The CDR3 has 14 amino acids. Germline CDR1 is KGHSH and CDR2 is LQKENI. CDR3 nucleotide sequence: TGTGCCAGCTCACCAGCATGGACAGAAGAGACCCAGTACTTC. Amino acid sequence: CASSPAWTEETQYF.

This clone is medium-sized (0.01 to 0.1%) in the sample. V and J are TRBV5-6 and TRBJ2-7; D gene ambiguous. This CDR3 comprises 13 residues. Germline loops: CDR1 SGHDT, CDR2 YYEEEE. Trimming took 5 bases from V and 2 from J, leaving 11 bases between them. The CDR3 reads CASRPIGAYEQYF. CDR3 nucleotides: TGTGCCAGCAGGCCCATTGGAGCCTACGAGCAGTACTTC.

The genes are TRBV7-9 and TRBJ1-5, with 10 bases lining up with TRBD1. The CDR3 consists of 19 residues. The germline gives CDR1 SEHNR, CDR2 FQNEAQ (reference sequence). Trimming at V came to 4 bases and at J to 2 bases, leaving 14 bases not matched to a gene. CDR3 in DNA: TGTGCCAGCAGCTCCTCCGGGACAGGGGTCCGTCGAGGCAATCAGCCCCAGCATTTT. Protein product: CASSSSGTGVRRGNQPQHF. The complete variable domain, with remaining parts taken from reference TRBV7-9 and TRBJ1-5, reads DTGVSQNPRHKITKRGQNVTFRCDPISEHNRLYWYRQTLGQGPEFLTYFQNEAQLEKSRLLSDRFSAERPKGSFSTLEIQRTEQGDSAMYLCASSSSGTGVRRGNQPQHFGDGTRLSIL.

The chain couples TRBV6-4 to TRBJ2-3; the match to TRBD2 covers 11 bases. Germline V CDR1 and CDR2: MRHNA, SNTAGT. The CDR3 is 15 residues long. The trim removed 5 bases at V and 6 bases at J, leaving 7 bases unmatched. CDR3 nucleotide sequence: TGTGCCAGCAGTTTTAGCGGGGGGGCCTCGGATACGCAGTATTTT. Encoded protein: CASSFSGGASDTQYF.

The gene calls are TRBV24-1 and TRBJ1-4; 9 bases are a match to TRBD1. Trimming at V came to 7 bases and at J to 7 bases, leaving 6 bases not matched to a gene. Germline V gene lookup returns CDR1 KGHDR and CDR2 SFDVKD. The CDR3 covers 14 residues. CDR3 coding DNA: TGTGCCACCAGCACCGGGACAGGGACTGAAAAACTGTTTTTT. Translation gives CATSTGTGTEKLFF.

This clone came up once. The chain combines TRBV15 with TRBJ2-3; 9 positions agree with TRBD2. The CDR3 has 13 amino acids. CDR1 and CDR2 (germline): LNHNV, YYDKDF (reference sequence). V trimming: 9 bases; J trimming: 5 bases; junction bases outside the gene matches: 6. The CDR3 here is CATGGGAGDTQYF. Written as DNA, the CDR3 is TGTGCCACGGGCGGGGGGGCCGGAGATACGCAGTATTTT. The whole variable domain, remainder taken from reference TRBV15 and TRBJ2-3, is DAMVIQNPRYQVTQFGKPVTLSCSQTLNHNVMYWYQQKSSQAPKLLFHYYDKDFNNEADTPDNFQSRRPNTSFCFLDIRSPGLGDTAMYLCATGGGAGDTQYFGPGTRLTVL.

This clone came up a few times. The rearrangement uses TRBV9 and TRBJ2-7, with TRBD2 identical over 9 bases. The CDR3 is made up of 15 amino acids. CDR1 and CDR2 (germline): SGDLS, YYNGEE. V lost 3 bases and J lost 7; bases outside the gene matches: 11. CDR3 sequence: CASSGGTSSSLEQYF. CDR3 sequence (DNA): TGTGCCAGCAGCGGCGGGACTAGCTCCTCTCTTGAGCAGTACTTC.

This clone showed up just a few times. The rearrangement uses TRBV13 and TRBJ1-3; D possibly corresponds to TRBD1 (5 bases). The V gene lost 4 bases and the J gene lost 10 bases, with 14 bases spanning the gap. CDR3 size: 13 residues. Germline CDR1 reads PRHDT; CDR2 reads FYEKMQ (reference sequence). The CDR3 DNA sequence: TGTGCCAGCAGCTCCGGACCCGGGGGGACCATATATTTT. It yields the protein CASSSGPGGTIYF.

The chain carries TRBV4-2 and TRBJ1-3; 10 bases match TRBD1. The CDR3 is 19 residues long. Germline V gene lookup returns CDR1 LGHNA and CDR2 YNFKEQ. The junction had 12 bases not matched to a gene; V was cut back by 4 bases and J by 0 bases. CDR3 sequence: CASSPLATGTGVSGNTIYF. CDR3 nucleotide sequence: TGTGCCAGCAGCCCATTAGCGACCGGGACAGGGGTCTCTGGAAACACCATATATTTT.

This chain uses TRBV28 with TRBJ1-5; a possible D gene is TRBD1 (6 bases). The ends were cut back, 6 bases at V and 7 bases at J, with 16 bases in the middle. CDR1 is MDHEN and CDR2 is SYDVKM in the germline V gene. CDR3 length: 14 residues. This chain's CDR3 is CASRQDSIFQPQHF. The CDR3 coding sequence is TGTGCCAGCAGACAGGACAGCATCTTCCAGCCCCAGCATTTT.